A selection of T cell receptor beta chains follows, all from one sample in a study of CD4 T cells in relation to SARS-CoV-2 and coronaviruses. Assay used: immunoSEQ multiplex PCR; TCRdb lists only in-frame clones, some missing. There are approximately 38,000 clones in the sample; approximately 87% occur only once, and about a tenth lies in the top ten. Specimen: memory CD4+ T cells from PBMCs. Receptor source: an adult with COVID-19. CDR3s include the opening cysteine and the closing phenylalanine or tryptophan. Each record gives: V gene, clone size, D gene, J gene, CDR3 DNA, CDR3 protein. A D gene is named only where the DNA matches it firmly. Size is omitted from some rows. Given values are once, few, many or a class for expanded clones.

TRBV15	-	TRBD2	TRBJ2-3	TGTGCCACCAGCAGAGGCAACGGGGGGGTGACAGATACGCAGTATTTT	CATSRGNGGVTDTQYF
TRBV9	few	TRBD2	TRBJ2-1	TGTGCCAGCAGCGTAATAACGGGGGGGCTCAATGAGCAGTTCTTC	CASSVITGGLNEQFF
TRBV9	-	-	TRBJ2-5	TGTGCCAGCAGCGTCGGGGTTAGCGTAGAGACCCAGTACTTC	CASSVGVSVETQYF
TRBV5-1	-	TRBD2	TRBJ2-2	TGCGCCAGCAGGCCTACCGGGGGGATCGGGGAGCTGTTTTTT	CASRPTGGIGELFF
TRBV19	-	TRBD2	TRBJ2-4	TGTGCCAGTAGTATGTTGATTCTAGCGGGGGGCCAAAACATTCAGTACTTC	CASSMLILAGGQNIQYF
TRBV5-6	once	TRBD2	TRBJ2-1	TGTGCCAGCAGCTCGATAGCGGGGGGGTACGTCAATGAGCAGTTCTTC	CASSSIAGGYVNEQFF
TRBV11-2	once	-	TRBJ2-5	TGTGCCAGCAGCTCATACTCCACTCGGCGGATCCAAGAGACCCAGTACTTC	CASSSYSTRRIQETQYF
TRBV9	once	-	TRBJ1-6	TGTGCCAGCGGGCAGGAAAATTCACCCCTCCACTTT	CASGQENSPLHF
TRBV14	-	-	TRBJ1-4	TGTGCCAGCAGCCCCTGGCAGGGGCAACTTAAACTGTTTTTT	CASSPWQGQLKLFF
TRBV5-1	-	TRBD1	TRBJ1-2	TGCGCCAGCAGCTTAAGTACAGGGGGGACAAACTATGGCTACACCTTC	CASSLSTGGTNYGYTF
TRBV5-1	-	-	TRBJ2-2	TGCGCCAGCAGCTTGAGGGTAAATACCGGGGAGCTGTTTTTT	CASSLRVNTGELFF
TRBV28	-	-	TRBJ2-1	TGTGCCAGCGGCCGAGGGGAGCAGTTCTTC	CASGRGEQFF
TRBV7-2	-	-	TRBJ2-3	TGTGCCAGCAGCTTAGCTGGTTCAGATACGCAGTATTTT	CASSLAGSDTQYF
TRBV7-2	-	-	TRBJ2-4	TGTGCCAGCAGCTTGGGGGCGGGGGACATTCAGTACTTC	CASSLGAGDIQYF
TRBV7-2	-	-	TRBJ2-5	TGTGCCAGCAGCCAGACCCGACCCCAAGAGACCCAGTACTTC	CASSQTRPQETQYF
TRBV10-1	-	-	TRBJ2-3	TGCGCCAGCCCAGAGTGGACATGGGGCGCGGATACGCAGTATTTT	CASPEWTWGADTQYF
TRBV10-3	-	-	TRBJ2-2	TGTGCCATCAGCGAGAACACCGGGGAGCTGTTTTTT	CAISENTGELFF
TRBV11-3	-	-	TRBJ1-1	TGTGCCAGCAGCTCGGACAAAGGGGGGGGCGGGACTGAAGCTTTCTTT	CASSSDKGGGGTEAFF
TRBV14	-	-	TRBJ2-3	TGTGCCAGCAGCCAAGAGATCGGGGGGCTGCAAGATACGCAGTATTTT	CASSQEIGGLQDTQYF
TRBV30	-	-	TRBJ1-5	TGTGCCTGGAGTGTCCGGGAGAATCAGCCCCAGCATTTT	CAWSVRENQPQHF
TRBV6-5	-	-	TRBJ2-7	TGTGCCAGCAGAAAAGCGACAGTTCCCTCTACCGAGCAGTACTTC	CASRKATVPSTEQYF
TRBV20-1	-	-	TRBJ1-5	TGCAGTGCTAGTCGGGGGGCGCGGGGACGAAGTGATAGCAATCAGCCCCAGCATTTT	CSASRGARGRSDSNQPQHF
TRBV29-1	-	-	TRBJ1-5	TGCAGCGTTGCCGAGCGGAATAGCAATCAGCCCCAGCATTTT	CSVAERNSNQPQHF